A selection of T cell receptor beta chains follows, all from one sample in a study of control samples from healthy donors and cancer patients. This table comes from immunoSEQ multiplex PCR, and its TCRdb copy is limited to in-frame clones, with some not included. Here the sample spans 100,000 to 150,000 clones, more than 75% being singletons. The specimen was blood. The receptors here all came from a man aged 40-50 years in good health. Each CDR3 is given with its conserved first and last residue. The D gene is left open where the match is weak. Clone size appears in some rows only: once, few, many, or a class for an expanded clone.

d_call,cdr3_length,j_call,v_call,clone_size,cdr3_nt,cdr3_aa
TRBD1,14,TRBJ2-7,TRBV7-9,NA,TGTGCCAGCAGCACACAGGGGTTTATGCACGAGCAGTACTTC,CASSTQGFMHEQYF
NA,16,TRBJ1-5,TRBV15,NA,TGTGCCACCAGCACGAAGGACGGTTATAGCAATCAGCCCCAGCATTTT,CATSTKDGYSNQPQHF
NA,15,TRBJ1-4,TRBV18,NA,TGTGCCAGCTCCCGCCGACAGACCGAGCATGAAAAACTGTTTTTT,CASSRRQTEHEKLFF
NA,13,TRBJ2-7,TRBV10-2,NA,TGCGCCAGCAGACAGGGTAGCTCCTACGAGCAGTACTTC,CASRQGSSYEQYF
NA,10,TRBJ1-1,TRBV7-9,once,TGTGCCAGCAGCTTAATTACGGCTTTCTTT,CASSLITAFF
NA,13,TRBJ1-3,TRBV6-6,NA,TGTGCCAGCAGTTACGTACAGGGAGGCACCATATATTTT,CASSYVQGGTIYF
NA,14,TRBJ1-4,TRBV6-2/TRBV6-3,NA,TGTGCCAGCAGCCGGGGTGCAACTAATGAAAAACTGTTTTTT,CASSRGATNEKLFF
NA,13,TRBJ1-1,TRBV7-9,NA,TGTGCCAGCAGCCCGCTGACGGGACTTGAAGCTTTCTTT,CASSPLTGLEAFF
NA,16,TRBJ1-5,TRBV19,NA,TGTGCCAGTGCAACCCTCGGGATAAATAGCAATCAGCCCCAGCATTTT,CASATLGINSNQPQHF
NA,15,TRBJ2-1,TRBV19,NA,TGTGCCAGTAGTATAAGAGGGTTTGAGACCAATGAGCAGTTCTTC,CASSIRGFETNEQFF
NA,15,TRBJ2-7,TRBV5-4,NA,TGTGCCAGCAGCCCGAGTATCGGATCCTCCTACGAGCAGTACTTC,CASSPSIGSSYEQYF
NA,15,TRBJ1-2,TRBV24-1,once,TGTGCCACCAGTGATAGGAGGGGCTGGAACTATGGCTACACCTTC,CATSDRRGWNYGYTF
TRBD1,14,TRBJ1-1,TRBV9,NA,TGTGCCAGCAGCGCGGACAGGGGGTGGACTGAAGCTTTCTTT,CASSADRGWTEAFF
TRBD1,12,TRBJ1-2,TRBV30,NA,TGTGCCTGGAACCTACAGGGGTCTGGCTACACCTTC,CAWNLQGSGYTF
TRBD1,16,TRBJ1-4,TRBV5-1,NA,TGCGCCAGCAGCTTGTTCGCAGGGGGAGGTAATGAAAAACTGTTTTTT,CASSLFAGGGNEKLFF
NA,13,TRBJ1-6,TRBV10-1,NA,TGCGCCAGCAGTGAGTCGGGATGGTCACCCCTCCACTTT,CASSESGWSPLHF